The clone carrying this T cell receptor beta chain came up a few times. Its antigen is not known. In making TCR cDNA, 5'RACE template switching added a universal primer site and UMIs to it. MiXCR, applied by TCRdb to the 5' RACE reads, yields one record per CDR3 protein. In the table there are some 350,000 distinct CDR3 sequences, 11% of which are singletons. These data originate in a study of T cells after yellow fever vaccination. In the study overall: Preparation of fractions with low cell numbers was performed using SMART-Seq v4 Ultra Low Input.

Overall study results and limits: Booster samples showed a return of most primary-vaccination clones (about 97% CD4, 88% CD8). The bulk population could contribute abundant contaminating clonotypes to FACS-sorted repertoires.

The CDR3 is 12 residues long. CDR1 is KGHDR and CDR2 is SFDVKD in the germline V gene. V dropped 9 bases and J dropped 3 bases, with 8 bases sitting between them. Here the sequenced sample was PBMCs, taken on the day of the first yellow fever vaccination. The receptor was derived from a man aged 18 to 30 who received the YFV17D yellow fever vaccine. The rearrangement uses TRBV24-1 and TRBJ1-5, with D hard to call. In nucleotides, the CDR3 is TGTGCCACCCTAGCGGTCAATCAGCCCCAGCATTTT. Its protein product is CATLAVNQPQHF.